These 3 T cell receptor beta chains came from one sample sequenced in a study of response to subunit inactivated influenza vaccine (dated by TCRdb to the late 2010s). Libraries came from RT-PCR. Instrument used: Illumina HiSeq 2500. Using fastp trimming at Q25 and MiXCR clonotype assembly, TCRdb reanalyzed the public sequencing data and kept in-frame beta chains. One record per CDR3 amino acid sequence lists the most common genes and DNA. This sample holds about 620,000 distinct CDR3 sequences; 12% were observed only once. Roughly 10% of the sample comes from the top ten. Sequences were derived from PBMCs from blood, sampled on the day of vaccination. These receptors were taken from a man over 45 who received an inactivated influenza vaccine. Donor details come from another sample of the same person, matched by shared clones.

There are a few counts of this clonotype. The chain couples TRBV20-1 to TRBJ1-6; D may be TRBD1 (5 bases). V was pared by 4 bases and J by 10 bases, with 11 bases between. Germline V gene data show CDR1 as DFQATT and CDR2 as SNEGSKA (reference sequence). This CDR3 is 12 amino acids long. CDR3 nucleotide sequence: TGCAGTGCTACGGACATGGGGTCACCCCTCCACTTT. Its translation is CSATDMGSPLHF.

In this sample, this clonotype turned up a few times. V usage is TRBV20-1 and J usage is TRBJ2-1, with TRBD2 matching 13 bases. Germline V gene data show CDR1 as DFQATT and CDR2 as SNEGSKA (reference sequence). The CDR3 is 17 residues long. V was pared by 6 bases and J by 0 bases, with 8 bases of the junction left unmatched. This CDR3 is CSAPRGLAGSSYNEQFF. The DNA of the CDR3 is TGCAGTGCCCCACGGGGACTAGCGGGAAGCTCCTACAATGAGCAGTTCTTC.

In its sample, this clonotype was seen a few times. This chain connects TRBV11-2 to TRBJ2-5; D may be TRBD2 (7 bases). Germline-derived CDR1 and CDR2 are SGHAT and FQNNGV. V dropped 5 bases and J dropped 4 bases, with 11 bases sitting between them. CDR3 length: 13 amino acids. For the CDR3, the DNA is TGTGCCAGCAGCCGGGGGGCTGTAGAGACCCAGTACTTC. This translates into CASSRGAVETQYF.